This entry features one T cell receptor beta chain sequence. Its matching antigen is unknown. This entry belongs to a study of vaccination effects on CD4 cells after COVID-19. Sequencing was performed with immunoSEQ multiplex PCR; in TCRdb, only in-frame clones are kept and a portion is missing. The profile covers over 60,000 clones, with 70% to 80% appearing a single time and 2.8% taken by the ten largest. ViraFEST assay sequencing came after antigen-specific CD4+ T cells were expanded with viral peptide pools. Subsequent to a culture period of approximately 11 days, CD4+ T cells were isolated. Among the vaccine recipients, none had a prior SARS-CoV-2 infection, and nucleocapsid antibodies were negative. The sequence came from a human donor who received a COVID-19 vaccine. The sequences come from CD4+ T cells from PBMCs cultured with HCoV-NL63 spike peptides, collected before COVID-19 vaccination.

The CDR3 spells CATSDLRDGEGGANVLTF. The CDR3 region has the DNA TGTGCCACCAGTGATTTAAGAGACGGGGAAGGGGGGGCCAACGTCCTGACTTTC. The chain carries TRBV24-1 and TRBJ2-6; tentatively, D is TRBD2 (5 bases). The CDR3 sequence is 18 residues long. V was trimmed by 1 base and J by 4 bases, leaving 16 bases between them. Germline V CDR1 and CDR2: KGHDR, SFDVKD.